The T cell receptor (beta chain) described here comes from a study of T cell responses to AZD1222 COVID-19 vaccine. Study summary: Samples with a second dose at about 4 or about 12 weeks were pooled together.

The repertoire was sequenced with immunoSEQ multiplex PCR; TCRdb's copy has only in-frame clones and lacks some. Here the sample spans 90,000 to 150,000 clones, approximately 89% being singletons. As for this clone: Its antigen is unidentified.

Overall study results and limits: Repertoires were obtained solely post-peak T cell response. Clonal diversity was possibly underestimated, and white British individuals and females predominated among donors.

The sequencing used peripheral blood, collected on day 0 of AZD1222 vaccination. The origin of this receptor is an adult in good health.

CDR3 DNA: TGTGCCAGCAGAGATAGGGGGCGAAGTGGCGAAAAACTGTTTTTT. This gives the protein CASRDRGRSGEKLFF. J is TRBJ1-4 and V is TRBV5-6; 7 nucleotides match TRBD1. The CDR3 contains 15 residues. The V segment lost 5 bases and the J segment 8 bases; nucleotides outside the gene matches: 12. Germline CDR1 SGHDT, CDR2 YYEEEE.